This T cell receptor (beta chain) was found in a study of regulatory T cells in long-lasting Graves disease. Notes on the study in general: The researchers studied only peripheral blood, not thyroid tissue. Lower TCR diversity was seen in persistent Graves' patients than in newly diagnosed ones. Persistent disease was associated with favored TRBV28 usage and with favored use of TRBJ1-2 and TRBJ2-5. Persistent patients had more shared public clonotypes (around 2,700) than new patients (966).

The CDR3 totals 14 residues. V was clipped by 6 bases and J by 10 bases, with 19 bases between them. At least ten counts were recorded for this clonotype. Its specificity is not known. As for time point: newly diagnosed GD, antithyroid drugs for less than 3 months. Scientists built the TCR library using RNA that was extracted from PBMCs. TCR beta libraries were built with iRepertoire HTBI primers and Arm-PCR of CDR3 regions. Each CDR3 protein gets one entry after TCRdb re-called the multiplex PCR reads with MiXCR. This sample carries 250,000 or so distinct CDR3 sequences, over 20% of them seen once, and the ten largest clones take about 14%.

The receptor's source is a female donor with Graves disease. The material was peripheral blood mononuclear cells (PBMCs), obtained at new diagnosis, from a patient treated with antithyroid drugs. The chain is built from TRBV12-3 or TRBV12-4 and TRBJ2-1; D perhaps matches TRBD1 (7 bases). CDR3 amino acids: CASRATGPRGEQFF. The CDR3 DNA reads TGTGCCAGCAGAGCGACAGGGCCGCGGGGAGAGCAGTTCTTC.